These 9 T cell receptor beta chains were all obtained from the same sample, sequenced in a study of blood T cells in healthy people across ages. Next came a second PCR, run for about 6 to 12 cycles, which used a sample-barcoded 5' primer along with a J-beta primer mix. MiXCR, applied by TCRdb to the 5' RACE reads, yields one record per CDR3 protein. The repertoire holds some 1.1 million distinct CDR3 sequences, around two fifths seen once, with under 15% in the top ten. The sample taken for sequencing was blood. These receptors all come from a man aged 18 to 30 in good health.

This clonotype has just a few counts. This rearrangement joins TRBV6-1 to TRBJ2-5; 8 bases are shared with TRBD1. Losses at the gene ends were 5 bases for V and 0 bases for J; bases not matched to a gene: 2. The germline V gene encodes CDR1 MNHNS and CDR2 SASEGT. This CDR3 has 14 residues. CDR3 sequence: CASSQDRDQETQYF. The CDR3 nucleotides read TGTGCCAGCAGTCAGGACAGGGACCAAGAGACCCAGTACTTC.

V and J are TRBV9 and TRBJ1-2; D is undetermined. The CDR3 extends over 12 amino acids. Germline assignment: CDR1 SGDLS and CDR2 YYNGEE. The V end lost 0 bases, the J end lost 8 bases, and 8 bases lay between the germline ends. CDR3 sequence reads: CASSVDVGGYTF. CDR3 in DNA: TGTGCCAGCAGCGTAGATGTAGGGGGCTACACCTTC.

The sample holds a few counts of this clonotype. The chain has TRBV7-2 and TRBJ2-1; 10 nucleotides match TRBD2. The V gene's germline CDR1 is SGHTA and CDR2 FQGNSA. The CDR3 is 15 residues long. With V trimmed by 0 bases and J by 6 bases, 2 bases remained unmatched. This CDR3 is CASSLAERGGNEQFF. CDR3 sequence (DNA): TGTGCCAGCAGCTTAGCTGAGCGGGGGGGCAATGAGCAGTTCTTC.

Regarding this clonotype: This may be a read error: a much more frequent sequence differs by one nucleotide. The rearrangement joins TRBV7-2 to TRBJ2-1; D is unresolved. V was shortened by 8 bases and J by 0 bases, with 11 bases between the two germline ends. From germline, CDR1 is SGHTA and CDR2 FQGNSA. The CDR3 consists of 14 residues. CDR3 protein: CASESTFSYNEQFF. The CDR3 nucleotides read TGTGCCAGCGAATCCACATTCTCCTACAATGAGCAGTTCTTC.

The chain joins TRBV6-1 to TRBJ1-2; D is perhaps TRBD1 (5 bases). CDR3 length equals 16 residues. Trimming cost V 7 bases and J 3 bases, with 21 bases left between them. CDR1 and CDR2 (germline): MNHNS, SASEGT. The DNA for the CDR3 is TGTGCCAGCACCCAAAACCGGGACCCCATGGACTATGGCTACACCTTC. Residues: CASTQNRDPMDYGYTF.

The CDR3 here is CASSYSRGEPSSYEQYF. DNA for the CDR3: TGTGCCAGCAGTTACTCGAGAGGGGAACCTTCCTCCTACGAGCAGTACTTC. The chain links TRBV6-2 or TRBV6-3 to TRBJ2-7; D possibly uses TRBD1 or TRBD2 (5 bases each). CDR1 is MNHEY, CDR2 SVGEGT, per germline. Trimming took 0 bases from V and 0 from J, leaving 15 bases between them. This CDR3 is 17 amino acids long.

The chain is built from TRBV5-1 and TRBJ1-2; 8 bases are a match to TRBD1. The V gene's germline CDR1 is SGHRS and CDR2 YFSETQ. V dropped 0 bases and J dropped 4; count of bases not matched to a gene: 14. This CDR3 comprises 18 residues. The CDR3 nucleotides are TGCGCCAGCAGCTTGGCCATCCCCCGGACAGGGAAAGGCTATGGCTACACCTTC. It codes for CASSLAIPRTGKGYGYTF.

The chain links TRBV10-3 to TRBJ1-1; TRBD1 is a possible D gene (5 bases). The V gene's germline CDR1 is ENHRY and CDR2 SYGVKD. V lost 5 bases and J lost 6, with 16 bases in between. CDR3 length: 14 residues. The CDR3 sequence: CAISLRQRESEAFF. Written as DNA, the CDR3 is TGTGCCATCAGTCTACGACAGCGAGAGTCTGAAGCTTTCTTT.

The chain employs TRBV4-1 and TRBJ2-7; 9 nucleotides line up with TRBD1. Germline loops: CDR1 MGHRA, CDR2 YSYEKL. The CDR3 extends over 14 amino acids. With V trimmed by 3 bases and J by 0 bases, 0 bases remained unmatched. CDR3 sequence: CASSQTGGSYEQYF. The CDR3 DNA reads TGCGCCAGCAGCCAGACAGGGGGCTCCTACGAGCAGTACTTC.